This T cell receptor beta chain was found in a study of T cell responses to AZD1222 COVID-19 vaccine. Findings of the study overall: Only a handful of AZD1222 recipients tested seropositive at baseline. Variant regions that are unmutated are reportedly the target of nearly half of spike-specific TCRs. Among vaccine-associated CD4 TCRs, coverage spanned spike, with dominance at 160-218 and 743-854.

The CDR3 length is 16 residues. Germline CDR1 MNHEY, CDR2 SVGAGI. V gave up 0 bases and J gave up 3 bases, with 9 bases separating them. As concerns this clone: Its antigen is as yet unknown.

TCRdb's table, derived via immunoSEQ multiplex PCR, lists solely in-frame clones and lacks some. This table has around 170,000 clones, approximately 90% appearing once. The genes are TRBV6-5 and TRBJ2-6, with D perhaps matching TRBD2 (5 bases). Here the sequenced sample was peripheral blood, taken on day 0 of AZD1222 vaccination. This clonotype was sampled from an adult in good health. CDR3 sequence reads: CASSYSSGIGANVLTF. CDR3 bases: TGTGCCAGCAGTTACTCGTCGGGGATTGGGGCCAACGTCCTGACTTTC.